The 8 T cell receptor beta chains listed next were all sequenced from one sample in a study of cytomegalovirus exposure and HLA in healthy donors. The study ran its PCR with 60 Vbeta and 13 Jbeta primers. Sequenced by immunoSEQ multiplex PCR; TCRdb stores in-frame clones only, minus some. The table shows about 170,000 clones, with approximately 80% occurring only once. Sequencing used PBMCs. These receptor sequences come from a woman in her late teens or twenties in good health and CMV-seronegative.

This chain's CDR3 is CASSQDRGGAVTDTQYF. The CDR3 nucleotides read TGCGCCAGCAGCCAAGATCGCGGGGGCGCAGTCACAGATACGCAGTATTTT. This chain connects TRBV4-3 to TRBJ2-3, with a tentative D call TRBD2 (7 bases). Germline V gene data show CDR1 as LGHNA and CDR2 as YSLEER. This CDR3 is 17 amino acids long. Trimming took off 0 bases at V and 2 bases at J, with 15 bases between the two ends.

The V and J genes are TRBV5-6 and TRBJ1-2; TRBD1 agrees at 9 bases. The CDR3 length is 15 residues. Germline V gene data show CDR1 as SGHDT and CDR2 as YYEEEE. With V trimmed by 4 bases and J by 3 bases, 7 bases remained unmatched. The CDR3 nucleotides read TGTGCCAGCAGCCTATTCGACAGGGGGGACTATGGCTACACCTTC. It codes for CASSLFDRGDYGYTF.

The chain recombines TRBV27 with TRBJ1-1, with D maybe TRBD1 (6 bases). CDR1 is MNHEY and CDR2 is SMNVEV in the germline V gene (reference sequence). V dropped 5 bases and J dropped 6 bases, with 13 bases sitting between them. The CDR3 consists of 13 residues. This CDR3 is CASSVDRNAEAFF. The CDR3 DNA follows: TGTGCCAGCAGTGTAGACAGGAATGCTGAAGCTTTCTTT.

This clone was recorded a few times. The chain combines TRBV7-9 with TRBJ1-1; 8 nucleotides agree with TRBD1. Germline V gene sequence: CDR1 SEHNR, CDR2 FQNEAQ (reference sequence). The CDR3 is 14 residues long. V lost 3 bases and J lost 6; bases outside the gene matches: 6. The CDR3 is CASSLYGTGSEAFF. CDR3 nucleotides: TGTGCCAGCAGCTTGTACGGGACAGGCTCTGAAGCTTTCTTT.

This clone was seen more than once but under ten times. This sequence joins TRBV6-5 and TRBJ2-7; 11 bases agree with TRBD1. The CDR3 has 16 amino acids. Germline V gene lookup returns CDR1 MNHEY and CDR2 SVGAGI. Unmatched junction bases numbered 9, after V lost 4 bases and J lost 4 bases. This CDR3 reads CASSSLTGTGGYEQYF. DNA for the CDR3: TGTGCCAGCAGTTCCCTTACCGGGACAGGGGGGTACGAGCAGTACTTC.

This clone has a single count. The rearrangement links TRBV4-3 to TRBJ2-7; 8 bases are shared with TRBD2. Looked up from germline, CDR1 is LGHNA and CDR2 is YSLEER. This CDR3 region has 16 residues. The J segment lost 1 base and the V segment lost 0 bases, leaving 5 bases of the junction unmatched. In DNA form, the CDR3 reads TGCGCCAGCAGCCAAGATTTACCGGGAGGGTCCTACGAGCAGTACTTC. Translated: CASSQDLPGGSYEQYF.

The chain has TRBV27 and TRBJ2-3, with TRBD2 identical over 12 bases. This CDR3 is built from 16 residues. The germline V gene encodes CDR1 MNHEY and CDR2 SMNVEV (reference sequence). V gave up 5 bases and J gave up 2 bases; unmatched junction bases: 5. DNA of the CDR3: TGTGCCAGCAGTCCACTAGCGGGAGGTCTCACAGATACGCAGTATTTT. Its translation: CASSPLAGGLTDTQYF.

The chain combines TRBV4-1 with TRBJ2-7; the match to TRBD2 covers 14 bases. Germline CDR1 is MGHRA and CDR2 is YSYEKL. J gave up 4 bases and V 4 bases, and 3 bases lay outside the gene matches. The CDR3 contains 15 residues. The CDR3 loop is CASSLGLAGVYEQYF. For the CDR3, the DNA is TGCGCCAGCAGCCTGGGACTAGCGGGAGTTTACGAGCAGTACTTC.